This T cell receptor (beta chain) was sequenced for a study of PD-1 blockade in classical Hodgkin lymphoma. Notes on this clone: Its antigen is not known.

Clones were read by immunoSEQ multiplex PCR, and TCRdb kept only the in-frame ones, dropping some. Among 31,000 or so clones listed, around 71% were seen once. There was relapse after autologous stem cell transplantation in every patient, and there was variation in brentuximab vedotin exposure. Study observations and caveats: A significant rise in TCR diversity by C4D1 was seen for CD4+ but not CD8+ cells.

V lost 0 bases to trimming and J lost 10 bases, with 20 bases between them. The CDR3 sequence is 16 residues long. CDR1 is SGHRS and CDR2 is YFSETQ in the germline V gene. The TCR comes from a human donor with classical Hodgkin lymphoma. Here the sequenced sample was peripheral blood mononuclear cells (PBMCs), taken before the second cycle of nivolumab. The chain links TRBV5-1 to TRBJ2-1; D perhaps matches TRBD2 (5 bases). The CDR3, as DNA: TGCGCCAGCAGCTTGGGGCCAGCCGGACTGCTCCAGGAGCAGTTCTTC. Encoded protein: CASSLGPAGLLQEQFF.